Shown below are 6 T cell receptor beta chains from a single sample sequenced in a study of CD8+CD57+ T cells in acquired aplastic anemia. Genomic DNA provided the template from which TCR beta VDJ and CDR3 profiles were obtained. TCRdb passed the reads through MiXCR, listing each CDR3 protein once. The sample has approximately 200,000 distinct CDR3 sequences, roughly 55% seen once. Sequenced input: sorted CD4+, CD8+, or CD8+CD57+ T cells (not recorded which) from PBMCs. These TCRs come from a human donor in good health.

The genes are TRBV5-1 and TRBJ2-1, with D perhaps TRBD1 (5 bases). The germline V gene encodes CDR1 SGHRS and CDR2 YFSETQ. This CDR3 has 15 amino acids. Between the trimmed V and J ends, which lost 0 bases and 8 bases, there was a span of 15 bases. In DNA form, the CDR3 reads TGCGCCAGCAGCTTGGAGGGGCGTGTCGTCGATGAGCAGTTCTTC. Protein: CASSLEGRVVDEQFF.

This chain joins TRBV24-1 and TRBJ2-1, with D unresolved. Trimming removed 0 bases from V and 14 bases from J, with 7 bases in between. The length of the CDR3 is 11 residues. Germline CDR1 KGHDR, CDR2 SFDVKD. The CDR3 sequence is CATSDLGIKFF. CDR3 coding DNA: TGTGCCACCAGTGATTTGGGCATTAAGTTCTTC.

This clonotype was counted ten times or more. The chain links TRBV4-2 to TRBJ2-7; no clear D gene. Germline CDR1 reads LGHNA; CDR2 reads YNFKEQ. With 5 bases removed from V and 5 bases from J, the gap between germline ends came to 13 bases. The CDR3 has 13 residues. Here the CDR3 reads CASSNPGENEQYF. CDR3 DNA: TGTGCCAGCAGCAACCCAGGAGAAAACGAGCAGTACTTC.

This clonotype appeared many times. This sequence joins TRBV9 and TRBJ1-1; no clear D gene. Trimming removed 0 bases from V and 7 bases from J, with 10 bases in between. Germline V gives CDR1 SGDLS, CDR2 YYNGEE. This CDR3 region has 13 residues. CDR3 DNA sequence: TGTGCCAGCAGCGTAGGGGTCCTGGATGAAGCTTTCTTT. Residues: CASSVGVLDEAFF.

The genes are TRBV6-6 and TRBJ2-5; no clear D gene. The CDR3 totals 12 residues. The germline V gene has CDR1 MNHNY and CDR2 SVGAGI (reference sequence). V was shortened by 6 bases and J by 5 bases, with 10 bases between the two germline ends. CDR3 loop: CASSPSRETQYF. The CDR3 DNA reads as TGTGCCAGCAGCCCCTCGAGGGAGACCCAGTACTTC.

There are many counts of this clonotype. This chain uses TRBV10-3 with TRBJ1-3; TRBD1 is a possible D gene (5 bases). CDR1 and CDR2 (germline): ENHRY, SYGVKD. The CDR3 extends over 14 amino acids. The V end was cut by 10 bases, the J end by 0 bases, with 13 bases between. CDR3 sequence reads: CASGAMSSGNTIYF. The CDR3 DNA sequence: TGTGCCAGCGGGGCGATGAGCTCTGGAAACACCATATATTTT.